The entry that follows covers one T cell receptor beta chain sequence. It was genomic DNA that served as the template for profiling TCR beta VDJ and CDR3. TCRdb used MiXCR to reprocess the reads, holding one entry per CDR3 protein. Of about 190,000 distinct CDR3 sequences listed, roughly half are singletons. All patients picked for sequencing had shown, by flow cytometry, an expansion of CD8+CD57+ cells. Germline values: CDR1 SGHKS, CDR2 YYEKEE (reference sequence). The CDR3 is made up of 14 amino acids. Trimming shortened V by 2 bases and J by 5 bases, and 11 bases separated the two germline ends. The sample belongs to a study of CD8+CD57+ T cells in acquired aplastic anemia.

The chain recombines TRBV5-5 with TRBJ1-5; unclear D gene. The sample comprised sorted CD4+, CD8+, or CD8+CD57+ T cells (not recorded which) from PBMCs. The source of this sequence is a human donor with aplastic anemia. The CDR3, as DNA: TGTGCCAGCAGCTTTGTGGGTGCGTATCAGCCCCAGCATTTT. Translating it yields CASSFVGAYQPQHF.